This entry lists 14 T cell receptor beta chains sequenced from one sample in a study of T cells in Graves' hyperthyroidism and ophthalmopathy. The TCR beta CDR3 regions underwent amplification using RNA transcripts as the source. The primer set for the first-round RT-PCR of the TCR CDR3 was HTBI. From the multiplex PCR reads, TCRdb called clonotypes with MiXCR, one entry per CDR3 protein. The sample yields approximately 420,000 distinct CDR3 sequences, under 15% seen once. Input material: blood. Receptors originate from a woman aged 25-40 years with Graves' hyperthyroidism.

This clonotype was counted at least ten times. The chain employs TRBV4-1 and TRBJ2-3, with TRBD2 matching 9 bases. Losses at the gene ends were 3 bases for V and 4 bases for J; bases not matched to a gene: 11. Per the germline V gene, CDR1 is MGHRA and CDR2 is YSYEKL. This CDR3 has 17 amino acids. The CDR3: CASSQGFSGSRPDTQYF. The CDR3, as DNA: TGCGCCAGCAGCCAGGGGTTTAGCGGGAGTAGGCCAGATACGCAGTATTTT.

This clonotype occurred many times. V is TRBV11-2 and J is TRBJ2-3, with D possibly TRBD1 on 6 matching bases. Germline lookup yields CDR1 SGHAT and CDR2 FQNNGV. Trimming took off 7 bases at V and 2 bases at J, with 19 bases between the two ends. The CDR3 totals 16 residues. CDR3 protein: CASIRGRQGLTDTQYF. The CDR3 DNA reads TGTGCCAGCATCCGAGGTCGGCAGGGGCTCACAGATACGCAGTATTTT.

This clonotype was observed at least ten times. The chain uses TRBV3-1 and TRBJ2-7; weak D call: TRBD1 (5 bases). From germline, CDR1 is LGHDT and CDR2 YNNKEL (reference sequence). The CDR3 spans 14 residues. The ends were cut back, 4 bases at V and 2 bases at J, with 12 bases in the middle. CDR3: CASSPLEQAYEQYF. DNA for the CDR3: TGTGCCAGCAGCCCCCTGGAACAGGCCTACGAGCAGTACTTC.

This clonotype was seen many times. This chain links TRBV7-2 with TRBJ2-3, with D possibly matching TRBD2 (5 bases). Trimming shortened V by 5 bases and J by 2 bases, and 14 bases separated the two germline ends. There are 15 residues in the CDR3. Germline values: CDR1 SGHTA, CDR2 FQGNSA. CDR3 region: CASSPAGVHTDTQYF. CDR3 nucleotides: TGTGCCAGCAGCCCCGCGGGCGTACACACAGATACGCAGTATTTT.

The chain joins TRBV11-2 to TRBJ2-7, with D tentatively TRBD1 or TRBD2 (6 bases each). The CDR3 contains 15 residues. The V gene lost 0 bases and the J gene lost 8 bases, with 17 bases spanning the gap. Germline V gene lookup returns CDR1 SGHAT and CDR2 FQNNGV. In nucleotides, the CDR3 is TGTGCCAGCAGCTTAGATCGGGGGCGCGTGCACCAGCAGTACTTC. Translated, it gives CASSLDRGRVHQQYF. Variable domain in full (rest from reference TRBV11-2 and TRBJ2-7): EAGVAQSPRYKIIEKRQSVAFWCNPISGHATLYWYQQILGQGPKLLIQFQNNGVVDDSQLPKDRFSAERLKGVDSTLKIQPAKLEDSAVYLCASSLDRGRVHQQYFGPGTRLTVT.

This CDR3 is CASSPHSRDTGELFF. The CDR3 DNA reads TGTGCCAGCAGCCCTCATTCTCGGGACACCGGGGAGCTGTTTTTT. The rearrangement links TRBV7-9 to TRBJ2-2; D not resolved. Per germline, CDR1 SEHNR and CDR2 FQNEAQ (reference sequence). This CDR3 spans 15 amino acids. V lost 5 bases to trimming and J lost 3 bases, with 13 bases between them.

CDR3 region: CASSYYGEQFF. The CDR3 DNA reads TGTGCCAGCAGCTACTACGGCGAGCAGTTCTTC. V is TRBV6-4 and J is TRBJ2-1; D ambiguous. Trimming cost V 6 bases and J 10 bases, with 10 bases left between them. This CDR3 spans 11 amino acids. Per germline, CDR1 MRHNA and CDR2 SNTAGT.

This clonotype appeared many times. The chain is built from TRBV11-2 and TRBJ2-1; tentatively, D is TRBD2 (6 bases). Germline assignment: CDR1 SGHAT and CDR2 FQNNGV. Trimming shortened V by 5 bases and J by 8 bases, and 19 bases separated the two germline ends. CDR3 size: 15 residues. The CDR3 loop reads CASSPRPPPGDEQFF. CDR3 in DNA: TGTGCCAGCAGCCCTCGGCCTCCTCCGGGGGATGAGCAGTTCTTC.

The chain carries TRBV2 and TRBJ1-6, with TRBD1 matching over 7 bases. The CDR3 contains 14 residues. From germline, CDR1 is SNHLY and CDR2 FYNNEI. Trimming cost V 8 bases and J 5 bases; bases outside gene matches: 6. Here the CDR3 reads CASGSGQNNSPLHF. The CDR3, as DNA: TGTGCCAGCGGGTCGGGACAGAATAATTCACCCCTCCACTTT.

There are many counts of this clonotype. The chain carries TRBV10-3 and TRBJ2-6, with D perhaps given as TRBD1 or TRBD2 (5 bases each). Germline V lookup: CDR1 ENHRY, CDR2 SYGVKD. With 0 bases removed from V and 1 base from J, the gap between germline ends came to 7 bases. This CDR3 region has 16 residues. CDR3 protein: CAISESEGSGANVLTF. CDR3 DNA sequence: TGTGCCATCAGTGAGTCAGAGGGGTCTGGGGCCAACGTCCTGACTTTC.

In its sample, this clonotype was seen a few times. This rearrangement joins TRBV10-2 to TRBJ2-7; no clear D. This CDR3 has 11 amino acids. Trimming removed 8 bases at V and 5 bases at J, with 10 bases between. Germline V gene data show CDR1 as WSHSY and CDR2 as SAAADI. CDR3 DNA: TGCGCCAGCTCGGACCCCGACGAGCAGTACTTC. This codes for CASSDPDEQYF.

This clonotype was observed many times. The chain is built from TRBV15 and TRBJ1-1; D uncertain. Germline V gene lookup returns CDR1 LNHNV and CDR2 YYDKDF (reference sequence). The CDR3 extends over 16 amino acids. V was clipped by 3 bases and J by 0 bases, with 14 bases between them. In DNA form, the CDR3 reads TGTGCCACCAGCAGGGACCGCTTAGACATGAACACTGAAGCTTTCTTT. Translated: CATSRDRLDMNTEAFF. Full variable domain (remainder filled in from reference TRBV15 and TRBJ1-1): DAMVIQNPRYQVTQFGKPVTLSCSQTLNHNVMYWYQQKSSQAPKLLFHYYDKDFNNEADTPDNFQSRRPNTSFCFLDIRSPGLGDTAMYLCATSRDRLDMNTEAFFGQGTRLTVV.

The V and J genes are TRBV9 and TRBJ2-1; 9 bases fit TRBD2. Looked up from germline, CDR1 is SGDLS and CDR2 is YYNGEE. The ends lost 4 bases at V and 2 bases at J; junction bases unmatched: 10. The CDR3 contains 17 residues. The CDR3 coding sequence is TGTGCCAGCAGCCTGGCTACTAGCGGGCAACCCTACAATGAGCAGTTCTTC. This sequence encodes CASSLATSGQPYNEQFF.

In its sample, this clonotype was seen many times. The chain couples TRBV6-1 to TRBJ2-5, with D hard to call. Trimming shortened V by 6 bases and J by 8 bases, and 10 bases separated the two germline ends. The CDR3 consists of 11 residues. Germline V gene data show CDR1 as MNHNS and CDR2 as SASEGT. In DNA, the CDR3 is TGTGCCAGCAGCCCCGGATTAACCCAGTACTTC. Translating gives CASSPGLTQYF.